This TCR beta chain was captured by sequencing in a study of T cells expressing NK-cell markers. Looking at the study overall: Researchers got TCR beta repertoires out of sorted CD3+CD56+NKG2C+, CD3+CD56+NKG2C- and CD3+CD56-NKG2C+ T cells. Seven sequenced donors out of eight were HCMV-seropositive, one seronegative. Study outcomes and limitations: In a group of about 6 donors, dominant NKG2C+ clonotypes represented about 1.0-7.5% of CD8+ T cells. A few donors likewise had their CD3+CD56-NKG2C+ fraction led by these clonotypes.

The CDR3 contains 15 residues. Germline-derived CDR1 and CDR2 are LNHNV and YYDKDF (reference sequence). TCRdb reanalyzed the 5' RACE reads and collapses them to one entry per CDR3 protein, without DNA. The clone table shows under 500,000 distinct CDR3 sequences, with the ten largest holding roughly 7.2%. Notes on this clonotype: The target antigen is unknown.

The sequenced sample was blood T cells: a sorted CD56 or NKG2C T cell subset, CD4+ or CD8+ T cells, or bulk PBMC T cells (not recorded which). This sequence originates from a woman aged 18 to 75 in good health. The chain joins TRBV15 to TRBJ2-3; there is no DNA to check the TCRdb D call of TRBD1. CDR3 sequence: CATSSTGKGTDTQYF.